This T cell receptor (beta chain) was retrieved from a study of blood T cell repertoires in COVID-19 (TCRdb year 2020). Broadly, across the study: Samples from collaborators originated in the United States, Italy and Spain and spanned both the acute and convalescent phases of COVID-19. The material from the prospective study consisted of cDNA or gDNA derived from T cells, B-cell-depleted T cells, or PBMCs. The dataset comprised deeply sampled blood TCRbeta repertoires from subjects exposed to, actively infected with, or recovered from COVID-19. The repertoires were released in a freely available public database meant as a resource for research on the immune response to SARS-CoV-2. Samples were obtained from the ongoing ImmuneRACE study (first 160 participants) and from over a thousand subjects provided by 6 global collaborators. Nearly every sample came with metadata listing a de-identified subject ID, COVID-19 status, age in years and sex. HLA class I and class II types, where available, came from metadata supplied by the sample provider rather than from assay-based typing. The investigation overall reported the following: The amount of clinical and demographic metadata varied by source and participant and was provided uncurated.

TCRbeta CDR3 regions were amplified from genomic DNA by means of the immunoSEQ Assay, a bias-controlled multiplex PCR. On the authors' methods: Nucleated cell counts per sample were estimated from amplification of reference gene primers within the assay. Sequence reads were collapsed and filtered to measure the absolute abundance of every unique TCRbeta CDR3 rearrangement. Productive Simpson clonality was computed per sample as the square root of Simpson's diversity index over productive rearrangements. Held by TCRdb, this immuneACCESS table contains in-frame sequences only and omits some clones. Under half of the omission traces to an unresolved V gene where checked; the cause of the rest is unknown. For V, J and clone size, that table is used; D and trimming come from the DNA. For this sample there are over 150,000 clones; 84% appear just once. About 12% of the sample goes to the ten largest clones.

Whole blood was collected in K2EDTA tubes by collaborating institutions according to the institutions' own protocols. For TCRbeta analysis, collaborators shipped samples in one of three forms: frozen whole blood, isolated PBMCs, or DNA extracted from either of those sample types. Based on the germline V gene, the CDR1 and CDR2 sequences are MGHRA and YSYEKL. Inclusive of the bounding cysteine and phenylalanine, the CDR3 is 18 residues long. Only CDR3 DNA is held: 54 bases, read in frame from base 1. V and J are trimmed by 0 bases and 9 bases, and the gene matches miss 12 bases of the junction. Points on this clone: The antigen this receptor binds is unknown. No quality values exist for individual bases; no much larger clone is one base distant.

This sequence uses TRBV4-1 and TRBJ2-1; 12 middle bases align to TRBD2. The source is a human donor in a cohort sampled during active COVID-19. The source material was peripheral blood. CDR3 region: CASSQESHGLAGLTEQFF. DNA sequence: TGCGCCAGCAGCCAAGAAAGCCACGGACTAGCGGGGCTCACTGAGCAGTTCTTC.